Sequencing of this T cell receptor (beta chain) was carried out in a study of Graves' ophthalmopathy and Graves' hyperthyroidism. As for the study in general: Peripheral blood was gathered at first diagnosis, ahead of any treatment whatsoever. Study-wide results and limits: Most expanded clonotypes from thyroid (those above 0.001 frequency) were also found in blood. A model of 13 signatures distinguished ophthalmopathy from stable hyperthyroidism at approximately 90% sensitivity and 70% to 84% specificity.

This clonotype came up a few times. Antigen unknown. Transcripts of RNA were the source for amplifying TCR beta CDR3 regions. Second-round multiplex PCR came after first-round RT-PCR with HTBI primers. TCRdb itself ran the multiplex PCR reads through MiXCR, one entry per CDR3 protein. Of about 210,000 distinct CDR3 sequences listed, around 28% are singletons. V was shortened by 0 bases and J by 6 bases, with 5 bases between the two germline ends. This CDR3 is 12 amino acids long. CDR1 is KGHDR, CDR2 SFDVKD, per germline. The sequence was obtained from a middle-aged man with Graves' ophthalmopathy. V usage is TRBV24-1 and J usage is TRBJ2-7; D is ambiguous. The sequenced sample consisted of peripheral blood. CDR3 nucleotides: TGTGCCACCAGTGATTTGGTGGGCGAGCAGTACTTC. Translation gives CATSDLVGEQYF.